This TCR beta chain was documented in a study of T-cell memory formation after mild COVID-19. The CDR3 has 17 residues. Trimming pared 0 bases from V and 2 bases from J, leaving 15 bases between. From germline, CDR1 is LGHNA and CDR2 YSLEER. Ten or more counts support this clonotype. Its antigen is unidentified. TCRdb reprocessed the 5' RACE reads via MiXCR and lists one record per CDR3 protein. The sample includes over 350,000 distinct CDR3 sequences, approximately 15% seen only once; the top ten take 20% to 25%. Study-wide findings and caveats: Pre-infection memory already had some responding clones, implying cross-reactive memory joined.

The sequenced sample consisted of PBMCs or a T cell subset sorted from them (not recorded which). The sequence was collected from a young man who had mild COVID-19 (a few samples of this study predate the infection). Cell type and time point are not known. V and J are TRBV4-3 and TRBJ2-3; D unclear. The CDR3 DNA sequence: TGCGCCAGCAGCCAAGATAAGGCTAGTGATCTCACAGATACGCAGTATTTT. Protein: CASSQDKASDLTDTQYF.